This TCR beta chain was sequenced for a study of graft-versus-host responses after intestinal transplantation. Study summary: Following induction with anti-thymocyte globulin, all recipients were given tacrolimus and steroids for three to four years. Overall study findings and caveats: Present in recipient marrow, GvH clones included some that appeared first in ileum or blood.

Sequenced by immunoSEQ multiplex PCR; TCRdb stores in-frame clones only, minus some. The table lists around 120,000 clones, over 85% of them singletons, with about 0.11% in the top ten. CDR3 length: 15 amino acids. The J segment lost 2 bases and the V segment lost 7 bases, leaving 11 bases of the junction unmatched. Germline values: CDR1 GTSNPN, CDR2 SVGIG (reference sequence). Note on this clone: Its specificity is not known.

V usage is TRBV30 and J usage is TRBJ2-3, with 8 bases lining up with TRBD2. The specimen comprised unstimulated CD4+ T cells sorted from spleen or lymph node cells, sampled before intestinal transplant. This receptor was identified in a human donor who received an intestinal transplant. The CDR3 loop reads CAFVRSGSNTDTQYF. In DNA, the CDR3 is TGTGCCTTCGTGAGGAGCGGGAGTAACACAGATACGCAGTATTTT. Together with reference TRBV30 and TRBJ2-3, the CDR3 gives the full variable domain: SQTIHQWPATLVQPVGSPLSLECTVEGTSNPNLYWYRQAAGRGLQLLFYSVGIGQISSEVPQNLSASRPQDRQFILSSKKLLLSDSGFYLCAFVRSGSNTDTQYFGPGTRLTVL.